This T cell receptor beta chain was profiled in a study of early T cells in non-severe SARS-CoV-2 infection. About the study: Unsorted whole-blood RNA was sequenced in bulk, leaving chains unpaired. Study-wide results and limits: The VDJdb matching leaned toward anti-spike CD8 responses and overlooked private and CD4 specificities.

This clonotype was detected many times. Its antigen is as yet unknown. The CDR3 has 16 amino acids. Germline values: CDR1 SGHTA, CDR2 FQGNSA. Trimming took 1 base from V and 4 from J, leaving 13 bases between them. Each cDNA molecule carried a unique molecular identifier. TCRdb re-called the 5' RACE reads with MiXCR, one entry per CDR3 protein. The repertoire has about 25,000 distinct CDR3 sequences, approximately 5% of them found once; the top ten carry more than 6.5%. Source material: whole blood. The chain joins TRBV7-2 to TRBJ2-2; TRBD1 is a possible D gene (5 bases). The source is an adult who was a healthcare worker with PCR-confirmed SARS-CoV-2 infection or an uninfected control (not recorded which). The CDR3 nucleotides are TGTGCCAGCAGCTTAGTTAGGGCAGGGTTCACCGGGGAGCTGTTTTTT. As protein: CASSLVRAGFTGELFF.